A single sample gave rise to the 25 T cell receptor beta chains below, sequenced in a study of blood T cell repertoires in COVID-19. The data were produced by immunoSEQ multiplex PCR, yet TCRdb's version contains in-frame clones alone and is incomplete. The sample includes tens of thousands of clones, roughly 84% of them seen just once. Sequencing used peripheral blood. The receptors here all came from a human donor in a cohort sampled during active COVID-19.

The chain has TRBV5-1 and TRBJ2-3, with 14 bases fitting TRBD2. This CDR3 is 20 amino acids long. From germline, CDR1 is SGHRS and CDR2 YFSETQ. The junction had 16 bases not matched to a gene; V was cut back by 3 bases and J by 4 bases. The CDR3 here is CASSSFPRTSGRLVADTQYF. The CDR3 nucleotides are TGCGCCAGCAGCTCCTTCCCCCGGACTAGCGGGAGGTTGGTGGCAGATACGCAGTATTTT.

This sequence joins TRBV5-1 and TRBJ2-7; TRBD1 matches 8 bases. Germline-derived CDR1 and CDR2 are SGHRS and YFSETQ. Trimming took 0 bases from V and 4 from J; bases not matched to a gene: 15. The CDR3 is 18 residues long. The chain's CDR3 is CASSLETQGQGSGYEQYF. CDR3 DNA sequence: TGCGCCAGCAGCTTGGAAACCCAAGGACAGGGAAGCGGGTACGAGCAGTACTTC.

This chain links TRBV27 with TRBJ2-7; no definite D call. The CDR3 contains 15 residues. CDR1 and CDR2 from the germline V gene are MNHEY and SMNVEV (reference sequence). Trimming left V 0 bases short and J 0 bases short, with 9 bases between. The chain's CDR3 is CASSLSNRFSYEQYF. The CDR3 DNA reads TGTGCCAGCAGTTTATCGAACAGATTCTCCTACGAGCAGTACTTC.

The rearrangement uses TRBV28 and TRBJ1-1; D gene ambiguous. This CDR3 spans 13 amino acids. The germline CDR1 and CDR2 sequences are MDHEN and SYDVKM. Deletions cut 5 bases from V and 11 bases from J, with 18 bases between. The CDR3 DNA reads TGTGCCAGCAGTCTTCCGGCTCTCGGGGAGGCTTTCTTT. It translates to CASSLPALGEAFF.

The chain couples TRBV2 to TRBJ2-7; D is ambiguous. CDR3 length: 13 residues. Trimming pared 6 bases from V and 2 bases from J, leaving 11 bases between. Germline-derived CDR1 and CDR2 are SNHLY and FYNNEI. The CDR3 region is CASRSSVTYEQYF. In DNA form, the CDR3 reads TGTGCCAGCAGAAGTAGTGTCACCTACGAGCAGTACTTC. Together with reference TRBV2 and TRBJ2-7, the CDR3 gives the full variable domain: EPEVTQTPSHQVTQMGQEVILRCVPISNHLYFYWYRQILGQKVEFLVSFYNNEISEKSEIFDDQFSVERPDGSNFTLKIRSTKLEDSAMYFCASRSSVTYEQYFGPGTRLTVT.

In its sample, this clone was seen a few times. The gene calls are TRBV27 and TRBJ2-5; D is perhaps TRBD2 (5 bases). CDR1 and CDR2 (germline): MNHEY, SMNVEV (reference sequence). Trimming left V 5 bases short and J 0 bases short, with 13 bases between. The CDR3 sequence is 15 residues long. DNA for the CDR3: TGTGCCAGCAGTCTCAAGGGAGATTACCAAGAGACCCAGTACTTC. Protein sequence: CASSLKGDYQETQYF.

The CDR3 DNA is TGCAGCGTTTCCCACGGGAACACTGAAGCTTTCTTT. Translation gives CSVSHGNTEAFF. The chain uses TRBV29-1 and TRBJ1-1; no firm D call. CDR1 and CDR2 (germline): SQVTM, ANQGSEA. V shed 5 bases and J shed 1 base, with 8 bases lying between them. The CDR3 extends over 12 amino acids.

The rearrangement joins TRBV15 to TRBJ2-3, with a tentative D call TRBD1 (5 bases). V lost 1 base and J 7 bases, leaving 15 bases between the germline ends. The CDR3 runs to 15 residues. Per the germline V gene, CDR1 is LNHNV and CDR2 is YYDKDF (reference sequence). CDR3 DNA: TGTGCCACCAGCAGAGGTGGCAGGGTGTTAAATACGCAGTATTTT. It encodes CATSRGGRVLNTQYF.

The rearrangement joins TRBV2 to TRBJ1-2, with 8 positions matching TRBD1. J gave up 5 bases and V 0 bases, and 8 bases lay outside the gene matches. This CDR3 spans 16 amino acids. Germline V gives CDR1 SNHLY, CDR2 FYNNEI. The CDR3 is CASSEAFTGGWYGYTF. The CDR3 DNA reads as TGTGCCAGCAGTGAAGCATTTACAGGGGGTTGGTATGGCTACACCTTC.

This rearrangement joins TRBV6-2 or TRBV6-3 to TRBJ2-1; D unresolved. This CDR3 contains 12 residues. V shed 6 bases and J shed 12 bases, with 15 bases lying between them. The germline CDR1 and CDR2 sequences are MNHEY and SVGEGT. The CDR3 loop is CASSPVQSGQFF. As DNA, the CDR3 is TGTGCCAGCAGCCCTGTCCAGTCTGGGCAGTTCTTC.

This clone has only one observation. The rearrangement uses TRBV3-1 (or the pseudogene TRBV3-2) and TRBJ2-7; TRBD1 agrees at 7 bases. CDR1 LGHDT and CDR2 YNNKEL come from the germline V gene (reference sequence). There are 14 residues in the CDR3. V lost 4 bases, J lost 5 bases, and 8 bases stayed unmatched. The CDR3 spells CASSPANRGDEQYF. Here the CDR3 DNA reads TGTGCCAGCAGCCCCGCAAACAGGGGTGACGAGCAGTACTTC.

The rearrangement uses TRBV5-1 and TRBJ2-6, with D uncertain. Germline V lookup: CDR1 SGHRS, CDR2 YFSETQ. Trimming left V 4 bases short and J 0 bases short, with 8 bases between. The CDR3 sequence is 15 residues long. The CDR3 sequence: CASSLTASGANVLTF. The DNA for the CDR3 is TGCGCCAGCAGCCTAACAGCCTCTGGGGCCAACGTCCTGACTTTC.

This clone was seen a single time. The genes are TRBV4-1 and TRBJ2-5; TRBD2 is a possible D gene (6 bases). Germline CDR1 reads MGHRA; CDR2 reads YSYEKL. V was clipped by 2 bases and J by 4 bases, with 11 bases between them. The CDR3 has 14 amino acids. The CDR3 coding sequence is TGCGCCAGCAGCCAATACGGGGGTGGAGAGACCCAGTACTTC. Translating it yields CASSQYGGGETQYF.

The chain carries TRBV27 and TRBJ1-6, with 7 bases fitting TRBD1. Looked up from germline, CDR1 is MNHEY and CDR2 is SMNVEV (reference sequence). V trimming: 2 bases; J trimming: 5 bases; junction bases outside the gene matches: 3. The CDR3 sequence is 15 residues long. CDR3 amino acids: CASSLEGANNSPLHF. DNA of the CDR3: TGTGCCAGCAGTTTAGAGGGGGCCAATAATTCACCCCTCCACTTT.

This clone was detected a few times. J is TRBJ2-7 and V is TRBV3-1 (or the pseudogene TRBV3-2), with 8 nucleotides matching TRBD2. The germline gives CDR1 LGHDT, CDR2 YNNKEL (reference sequence). The CDR3 spans 15 residues. V lost 4 bases, J lost 2 bases, and 7 bases stayed unmatched. This CDR3 reads CASSLQIAGTYEQYF. For the CDR3, the DNA is TGTGCCAGCAGCCTACAGATAGCGGGAACCTACGAGCAGTACTTC.

J is TRBJ2-5 and V is TRBV6-1, with TRBD1 matching 7 bases. The CDR3 covers 14 residues. Germline assignment: CDR1 MNHNS and CDR2 SASEGT. V was pared by 5 bases and J by 2 bases, with 5 bases of the junction left unmatched. As DNA, the CDR3 is TGTGCCAGCAGTATAACAGGGGATCAAGAGACCCAGTACTTC. It specifies CASSITGDQETQYF.

The genes are TRBV7-9 and TRBJ1-1; no definite D call. CDR1 and CDR2 (germline): SEHNR, FQNEAQ (reference sequence). V lost 10 bases and J 1 base, leaving 13 bases between the germline ends. CDR3 length: 13 residues. CDR3 in amino acids: CATWGDRNTEAFF. CDR3 DNA: TGTGCCACCTGGGGAGACCGGAACACTGAAGCTTTCTTT.

The chain employs TRBV7-9 and TRBJ2-7, with 8 bases fitting TRBD1. V lost 5 bases, J lost 3 bases, and 12 bases stayed unmatched. This CDR3 has 16 amino acids. Germline lookup yields CDR1 SEHNR and CDR2 FQNEAQ (reference sequence). CDR3 bases: TGTGCCAGCAGCCAAGCGAAGACAGGGGTGAGCTACGAGCAGTACTTC. This encodes CASSQAKTGVSYEQYF.

This clone was detected a few times. The chain uses TRBV7-6 and TRBJ1-6, with D tentatively TRBD1 (5 bases). Germline assignment: CDR1 SGHVS and CDR2 FNYEAQ. V was shortened by 0 bases and J by 9 bases, with 12 bases between the two germline ends. The CDR3 totals 15 residues. The DNA of the CDR3 is TGTGCCAGCAGCTTAGCCGTAGGGGCTGGTTCACCCCTCCACTTT. Its protein product is CASSLAVGAGSPLHF.

This clone has just one count. This rearrangement joins TRBV3-1 (or the pseudogene TRBV3-2) to TRBJ1-1; D is ambiguous. Germline V lookup: CDR1 LGHDT, CDR2 YNNKEL (reference sequence). This CDR3 spans 15 amino acids. Trimming pared 5 bases from V and 3 bases from J, leaving 16 bases between. The CDR3 spells CASSVIPTRDTEAFF. The DNA for the CDR3 is TGTGCCAGCAGCGTAATCCCCACGCGGGACACTGAAGCTTTCTTT.

A word on this clone: Germline and junction disagree at one end, which may indicate a read error. The gene calls are TRBV7-6 and TRBJ2-5, with D perhaps matching TRBD2 (5 bases). Germline loops: CDR1 SGHVS, CDR2 FNYEAQ. The CDR3 has 15 amino acids. The CDR3 nucleotides read TGTGCCAGCAGCTTAGCCGAAAGGACTCAAGTGACCCAGTACTTC. It is translated as CASSLAERTQVTQYF. The full variable domain, with the rest looked up from reference TRBV7-6 and TRBJ2-5, is GAGVSQSPRYKVTKRGQDVALRCDPISGHVSLYWYRQALGQGPEFLTYFNYEAQQDKSGLPNDRFSAERPEGSISTLTIQRTEQRDSAMYRCASSLAERTQVTQYFGPGTRLLVL.

The sample holds a few counts of this clone. The chain employs TRBV10-1 and TRBJ2-7; weak D call: TRBD2 (6 bases). This CDR3 spans 16 amino acids. Germline CDR1 and CDR2: WNHNN and SYGVQD (reference sequence). V was clipped by 0 bases and J by 6 bases, with 18 bases between them. The CDR3 DNA is TGCGCCAGCAGTGAGTCCTGGGCGGGGAGCCTCATCGAGCAGTACTTC. Translating gives CASSESWAGSLIEQYF.

This clone showed up just once. V and J are TRBV6-2 or TRBV6-3 and TRBJ2-1; 7 bases are shared with TRBD1. Germline CDR1 and CDR2: MNHEY and SVGEGT. V dropped 0 bases and J dropped 9; count of bases not matched to a gene: 17. This CDR3 is built from 18 residues. CDR3 in amino acids: CASSYSKARGPPPGEQFF. The CDR3 coding sequence is TGTGCCAGCAGTTACTCGAAAGCGAGGGGGCCGCCCCCGGGTGAGCAGTTCTTC.

CDR3 nucleotides: TGCAGCGTTGTCGGACAGGGGCATTTCGAGCAGTACTTC. It codes for CSVVGQGHFEQYF. The V gene is TRBV29-1, the J gene TRBJ2-7, with TRBD1 identical over 9 bases. Trimming cost V 4 bases and J 6 bases; bases outside gene matches: 7. Germline CDR1 SQVTM, CDR2 ANQGSEA. This CDR3 spans 13 amino acids.

As concerns this clone: Other DNA sequences in this sample translate to the same CDR3. This chain connects TRBV28 to TRBJ1-2; TRBD1 is a possible D gene (6 bases). Germline lookup yields CDR1 MDHEN and CDR2 SYDVKM. The ends were cut back, 1 base at V and 3 bases at J, with 6 bases in the middle. The CDR3 is made up of 13 amino acids. The CDR3 here is CASSLSGDYGYTF. As DNA, the CDR3 is TGTGCCAGCAGTTTATCAGGGGACTATGGCTACACCTTC.